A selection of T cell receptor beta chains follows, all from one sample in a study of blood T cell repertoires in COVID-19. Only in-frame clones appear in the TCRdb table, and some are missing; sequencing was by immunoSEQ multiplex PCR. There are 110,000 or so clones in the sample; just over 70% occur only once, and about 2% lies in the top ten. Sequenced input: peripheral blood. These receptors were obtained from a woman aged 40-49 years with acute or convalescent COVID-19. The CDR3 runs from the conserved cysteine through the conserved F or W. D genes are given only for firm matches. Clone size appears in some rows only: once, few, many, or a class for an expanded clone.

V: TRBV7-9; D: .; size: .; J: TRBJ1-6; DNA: TGTGCCAGCAGCTCTCCGGACAGCTCCTATAATTCACCCCTCCACTTT; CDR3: CASSSPDSSYNSPLHF
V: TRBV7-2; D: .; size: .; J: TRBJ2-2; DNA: TGTGCCAGCAGCTTAATGGGGCAAGGGGAGCTGTTTTTT; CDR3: CASSLMGQGELFF
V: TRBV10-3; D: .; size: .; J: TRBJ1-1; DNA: TGTGCCATCAGTGACGCAGGGAGGACTGAAGCTTTCTTT; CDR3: CAISDAGRTEAFF
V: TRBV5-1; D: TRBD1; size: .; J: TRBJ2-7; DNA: TGCGCCAGCAGCCGGGAAACAGGGGGCGACTACGAGCAGTACTTC; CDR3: CASSRETGGDYEQYF
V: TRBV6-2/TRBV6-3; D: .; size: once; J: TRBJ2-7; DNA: TGTGCCAGCAGTTACTCCACCACCCACTCAGTACTAGACTACGAGCAGTACTTC; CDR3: CASSYSTTHSVLDYEQYF
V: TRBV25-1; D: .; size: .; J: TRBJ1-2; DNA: TGTGCCAGCAGTGACTTACAGGGTAGCGACTATGGCTACACCTTC; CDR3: CASSDLQGSDYGYTF
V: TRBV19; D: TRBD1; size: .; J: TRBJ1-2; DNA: TGTGCCAGTAGTATGCAGGGGACAGCATATGGCTACACCTTC; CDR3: CASSMQGTAYGYTF
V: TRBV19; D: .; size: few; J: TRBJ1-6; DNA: TGTGCCAGTAGTAGGGCAGTTACTTCAAATTCACCCCTCCACTTT; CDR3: CASSRAVTSNSPLHF
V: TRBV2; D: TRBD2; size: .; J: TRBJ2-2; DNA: TGTGCCAGCAGATGGGGTAATAGCGGGGGGGCGAACACCGGGGAGCTGTTTTTT; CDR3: CASRWGNSGGANTGELFF
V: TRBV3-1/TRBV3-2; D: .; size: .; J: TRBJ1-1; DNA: TGTGCCAGCAGCCCAGGGCCCGGTACTGAAGCTTTCTTT; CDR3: CASSPGPGTEAFF
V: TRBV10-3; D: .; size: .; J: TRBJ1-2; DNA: TGTGCCATCGGCTCGGGACTCCATAACTATGGCTACACCTTC; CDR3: CAIGSGLHNYGYTF
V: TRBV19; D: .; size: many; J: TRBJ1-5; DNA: TGTGCCAGTAGTATGGCAGGGGGCAATCAGCCCCAGCATTTT; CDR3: CASSMAGGNQPQHF
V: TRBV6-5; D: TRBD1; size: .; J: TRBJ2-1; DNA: TGTGCCAGCAGTATGACAGGGGGGAATGAGCAGTTCTTC; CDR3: CASSMTGGNEQFF
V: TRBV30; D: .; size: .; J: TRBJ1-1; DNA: TGTGCCTGGAGGGGGGGGCTAAACACTGAAGCTTTCTTT; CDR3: CAWRGGLNTEAFF
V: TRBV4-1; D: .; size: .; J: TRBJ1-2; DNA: TGCGCCAGCAGCCATCACCGATCCGGGGTGGAAAATGGCTACACCTTC; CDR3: CASSHHRSGVENGYTF
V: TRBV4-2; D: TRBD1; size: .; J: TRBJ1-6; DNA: TGTGCCAGCAGCCCAACTTACAGGGGCCAGAATTCACCCCTCCACTTT; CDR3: CASSPTYRGQNSPLHF
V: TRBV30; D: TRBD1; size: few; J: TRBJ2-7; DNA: TGTGCCTGGAACAGGGGGCTTGGCGAGCAGTACTTC; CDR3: CAWNRGLGEQYF
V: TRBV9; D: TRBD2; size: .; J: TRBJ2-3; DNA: TGTGCCAGCAGCTTAGGACTAGCGGGGAGCACAGATACGCAGTATTTT; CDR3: CASSLGLAGSTDTQYF
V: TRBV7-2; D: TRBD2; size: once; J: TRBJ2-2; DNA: TGTGCCAGCAGCTCTTTAGCGGGGGGCACCGGGGAGCTGTTTTTT; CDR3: CASSSLAGGTGELFF
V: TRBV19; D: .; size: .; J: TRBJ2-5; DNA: TGTGCCAGTAGTATCAACGGGGTACAAGAGACCCAGTACTTC; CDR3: CASSINGVQETQYF
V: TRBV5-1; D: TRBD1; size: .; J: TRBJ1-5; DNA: TGCGCCAGCAGCGAGGACAGGGGGCCAGGGCAGCCCCAGCATTTT; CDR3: CASSEDRGPGQPQHF
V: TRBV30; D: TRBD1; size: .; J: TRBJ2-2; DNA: TGTGCCTGGAGTGTACTGACAGGGTCCGGGGAGCTGTTTTTT; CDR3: CAWSVLTGSGELFF
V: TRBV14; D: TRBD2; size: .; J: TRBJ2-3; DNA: TGTGCCAGCAGCGGGACTAGCGGCACAGATACGCAGTATTTT; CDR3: CASSGTSGTDTQYF
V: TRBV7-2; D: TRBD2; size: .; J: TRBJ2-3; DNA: TGTGCCAGCAGCCAGACTGGAGTAGCGGGGACATTTCCGCAGTATTTT; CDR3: CASSQTGVAGTFPQYF
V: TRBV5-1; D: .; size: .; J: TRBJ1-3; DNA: TGCGCCAGCAGCTCCGACGGGACAAGGGGAAACACCATATATTTT; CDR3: CASSSDGTRGNTIYF
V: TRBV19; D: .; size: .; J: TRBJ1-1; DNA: TGTGCCAGTAGTAAAATCGCGGCAGGGGCGTGGGAAGCTTTCTTT; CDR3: CASSKIAAGAWEAFF
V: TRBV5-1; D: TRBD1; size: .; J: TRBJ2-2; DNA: TGCGCCAGCAGCCGTTCCGGGACAGGGGCCACCGGGGAGCTGTTTTTT; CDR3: CASSRSGTGATGELFF
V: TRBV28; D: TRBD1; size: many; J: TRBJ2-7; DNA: TGTGCCAGCAGTTTACGGACAGGGGCCTACGAGCAGTACTTC; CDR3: CASSLRTGAYEQYF
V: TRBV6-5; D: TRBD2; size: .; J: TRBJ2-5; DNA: TGTGCCAGCAGCCCCTCGGGGGGTGGGGAGACCCAGTACTTC; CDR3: CASSPSGGGETQYF
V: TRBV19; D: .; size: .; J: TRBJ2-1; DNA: TGTGCCAGTTCGCTAGCACCGACCCATGAGCAGTTCTTC; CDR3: CASSLAPTHEQFF
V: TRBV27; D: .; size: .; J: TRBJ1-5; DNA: TGTGCCAGCAGTTTATACCCTCCGACCGGGAGCAATCAGCCCCAGCATTTT; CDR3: CASSLYPPTGSNQPQHF
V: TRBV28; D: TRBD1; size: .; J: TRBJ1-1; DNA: TGTGCCAGCTGGGGGGTATCGGGACAGCTGAACACTGAAGCTTTCTTT; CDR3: CASWGVSGQLNTEAFF
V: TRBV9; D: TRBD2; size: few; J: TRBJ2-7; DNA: TGTGCCAGCAGCTTGCGGGGGGGTTCCTACGAGCAGTACTTC; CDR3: CASSLRGGSYEQYF
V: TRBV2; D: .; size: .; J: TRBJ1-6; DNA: TGTGCCAGCATGCCGACAGGCACAGGTTCACCCCTCCACTTT; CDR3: CASMPTGTGSPLHF
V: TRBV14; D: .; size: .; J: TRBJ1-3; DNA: TGTGCCAGCAGCCAAGTTGGACAAAAGGGCTCTACTGGAAACACCATATATTTT; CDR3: CASSQVGQKGSTGNTIYF
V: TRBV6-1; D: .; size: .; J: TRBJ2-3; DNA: TGTGCCAGCAGTGAAGACTCCCCGCGCACAGATACGCAGTATTTT; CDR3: CASSEDSPRTDTQYF
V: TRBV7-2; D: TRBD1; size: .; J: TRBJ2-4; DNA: TGTGCCACCTCAAGACAGGGGATGGACATTCAGTACTTC; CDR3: CATSRQGMDIQYF
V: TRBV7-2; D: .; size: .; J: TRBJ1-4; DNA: TGTGCCAGCAGCTTAGCTCTACAGGACAGCTTTGGTGAAAAACTGTTTTTT; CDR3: CASSLALQDSFGEKLFF
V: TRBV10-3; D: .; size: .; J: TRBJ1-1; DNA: TGTGCCATCAGTGTGCAGGGATCCGACACTGAAGCTTTCTTT; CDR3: CAISVQGSDTEAFF
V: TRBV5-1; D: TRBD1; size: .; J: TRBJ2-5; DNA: TGCGCCAGCAGCCTCGGGACAGGACAAGAGACCCAGTACTTC; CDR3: CASSLGTGQETQYF
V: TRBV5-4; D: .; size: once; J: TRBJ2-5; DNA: TGTGCCAGCAGCTTGGAAGGGGGAAAAGAGACCCAGTACTTC; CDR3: CASSLEGGKETQYF
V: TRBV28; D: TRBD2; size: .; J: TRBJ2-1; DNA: TGTGCCAGCAGTTACCCATTTAGCGGGGGGGCTGAGCAGTTCTTC; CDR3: CASSYPFSGGAEQFF
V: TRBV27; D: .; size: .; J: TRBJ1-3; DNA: TGTGCCAGCAGTTTAGGAGGGACCTTACGAAGCACCATATATTTT; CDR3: CASSLGGTLRSTIYF
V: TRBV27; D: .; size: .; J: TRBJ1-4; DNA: TGTGCCAGCAGTTGGGGCGGTGAGGCTAATGAAAAACTGTTTTTT; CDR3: CASSWGGEANEKLFF
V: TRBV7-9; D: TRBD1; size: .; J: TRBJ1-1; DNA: TGTGCCAGCAGCTGGGGACAGGGGAACACTGAAGCTTTCTTT; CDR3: CASSWGQGNTEAFF
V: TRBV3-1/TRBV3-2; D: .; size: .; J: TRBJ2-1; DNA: TGTGCCAGCAGCCAGGGAGCCTACAATGAGCAGTTCTTC; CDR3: CASSQGAYNEQFF
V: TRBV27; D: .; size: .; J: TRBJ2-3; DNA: TGTGCCAGCAGTCGCGAGTACGCCACAGATACGCAGTATTTT; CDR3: CASSREYATDTQYF
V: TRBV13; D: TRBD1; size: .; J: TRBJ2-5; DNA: TGTGCCAGCAGCTTCGGAGGATCTCGCAGGGGGCAAGAGACCCAGTACTTC; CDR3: CASSFGGSRRGQETQYF
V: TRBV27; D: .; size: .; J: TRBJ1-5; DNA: TGTGCCAGCAGTTTATCCACAGTGTTTCCCGGGGGAGGCAATCAGCCCCAGCATTTT; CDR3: CASSLSTVFPGGGNQPQHF
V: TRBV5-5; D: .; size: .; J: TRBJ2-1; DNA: TGTGCCAGCAGCTTCTCCCCTACAGATGAGCAGTTCTTC; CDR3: CASSFSPTDEQFF
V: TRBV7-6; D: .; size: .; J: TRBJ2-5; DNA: TGTGCCAGCAGCTTAGCCGGGACAAGCAACAAAGAGACCCAGTACTTC; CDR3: CASSLAGTSNKETQYF